Reported below is one T cell receptor (beta chain). This entry is derived from a study of blood T cell repertoires in COVID-19. About the study: Italy, Spain and the United States were the sources of the convalescent and acute COVID-19 samples. PBMCs, B-cell-depleted T cells, or T cells were the source of the cDNA or gDNA that made up the material.

Germline V gene data show CDR1 as MNHEY and CDR2 as SVGEGT. V gave up 5 bases and J gave up 5 bases; unmatched junction bases: 11. The CDR3 totals 17 residues. Methods used by the authors: Reference gene primer amplification gave estimated nucleated cell counts. Profiled with immunoSEQ multiplex PCR; TCRdb holds only in-frame clones, not every one. The D gene and trimming were derived from the DNA, and the V and J assignments and clone size from that table. The table has some 140,000 clones, approximately 80% seen once. This TCR was recovered from an elderly man with acute or convalescent COVID-19. The chain is built from TRBV6-2 or TRBV6-3 and TRBJ2-5; 13 nucleotides match TRBD2. Sequencing used peripheral blood. The CDR3 is CASSATTSGGARETQYF. The CDR3 DNA sequence: TGTGCCAGCAGTGCGACTACTAGCGGGGGGGCCAGGGAGACCCAGTACTTC.